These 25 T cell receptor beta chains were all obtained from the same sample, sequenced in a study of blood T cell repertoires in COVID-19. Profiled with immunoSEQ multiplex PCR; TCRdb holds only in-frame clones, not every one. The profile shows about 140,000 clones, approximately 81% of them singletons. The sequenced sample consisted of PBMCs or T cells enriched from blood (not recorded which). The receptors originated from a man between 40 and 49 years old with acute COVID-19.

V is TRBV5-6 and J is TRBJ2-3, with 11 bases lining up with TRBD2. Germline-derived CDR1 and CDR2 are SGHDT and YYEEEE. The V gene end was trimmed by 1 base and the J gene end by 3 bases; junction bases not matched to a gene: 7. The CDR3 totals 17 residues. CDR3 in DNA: TGTGCCAGCAGCTTGTATCTTGGGACTAGCGGTACAGATACGCAGTATTTT. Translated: CASSLYLGTSGTDTQYF. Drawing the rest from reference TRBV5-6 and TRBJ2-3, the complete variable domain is DAGVTQSPTHLIKTRGQQVTLRCSPKSGHDTVSWYQQALGQGPQFIFQYYEEEERQRGNFPDRFSGHQFPNYSSELNVNALLLGDSALYLCASSLYLGTSGTDTQYFGPGTRLTVL.

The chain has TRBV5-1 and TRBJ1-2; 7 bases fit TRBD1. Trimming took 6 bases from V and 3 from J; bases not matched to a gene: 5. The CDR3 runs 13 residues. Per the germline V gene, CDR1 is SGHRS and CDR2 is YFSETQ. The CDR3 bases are TGCGCCAGCACCGTTGACAGGGACTATGGCTACACCTTC. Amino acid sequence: CASTVDRDYGYTF.

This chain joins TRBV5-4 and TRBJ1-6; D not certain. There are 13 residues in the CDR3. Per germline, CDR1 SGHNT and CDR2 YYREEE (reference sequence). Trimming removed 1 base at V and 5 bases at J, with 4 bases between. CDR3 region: CASSLTDNSPLHF. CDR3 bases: TGTGCCAGCAGCTTGACAGATAATTCACCCCTCCACTTT.

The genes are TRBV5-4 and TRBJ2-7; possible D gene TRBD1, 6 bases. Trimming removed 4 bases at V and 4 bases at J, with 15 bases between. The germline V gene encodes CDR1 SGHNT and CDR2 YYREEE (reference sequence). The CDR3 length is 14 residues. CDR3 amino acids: CASSGPGTIYEQYF. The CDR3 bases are TGTGCCAGCAGCGGACCTGGGACAATATACGAGCAGTACTTC.

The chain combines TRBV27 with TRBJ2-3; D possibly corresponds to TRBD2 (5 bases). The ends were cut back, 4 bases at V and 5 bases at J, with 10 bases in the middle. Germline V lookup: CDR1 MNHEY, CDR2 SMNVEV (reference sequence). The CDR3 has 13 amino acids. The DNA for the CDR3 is TGTGCCAGCAGTTCCCGCGAGGGAGATACGCAGTATTTT. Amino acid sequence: CASSSREGDTQYF.

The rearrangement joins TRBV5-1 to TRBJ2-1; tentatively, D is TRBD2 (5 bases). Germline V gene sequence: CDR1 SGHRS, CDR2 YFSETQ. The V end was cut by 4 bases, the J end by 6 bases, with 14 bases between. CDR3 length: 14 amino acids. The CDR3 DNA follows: TGCGCCAGCAGCCCGGAAAGCGGTCCCAATGAGCAGTTCTTC. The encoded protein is CASSPESGPNEQFF.

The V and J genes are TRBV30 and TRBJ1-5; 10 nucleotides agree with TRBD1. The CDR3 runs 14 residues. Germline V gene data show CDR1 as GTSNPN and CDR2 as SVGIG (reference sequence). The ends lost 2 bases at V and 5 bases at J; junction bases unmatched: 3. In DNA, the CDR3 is TGTGCCTGGAGTATTGGACAGGGGGATCAGCCCCAGCATTTT. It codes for CAWSIGQGDQPQHF.

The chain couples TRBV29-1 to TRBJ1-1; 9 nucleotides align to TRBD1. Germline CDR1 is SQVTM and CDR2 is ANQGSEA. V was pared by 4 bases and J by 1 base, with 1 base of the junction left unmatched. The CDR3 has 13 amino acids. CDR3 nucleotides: TGCAGCGTTGCGACAGGGGGGAACACTGAAGCTTTCTTT. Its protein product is CSVATGGNTEAFF.

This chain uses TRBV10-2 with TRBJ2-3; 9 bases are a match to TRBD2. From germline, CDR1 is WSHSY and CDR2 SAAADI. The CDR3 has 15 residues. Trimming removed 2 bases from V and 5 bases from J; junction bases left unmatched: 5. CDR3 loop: CASSELSLAGDTQYF. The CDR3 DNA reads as TGCGCCAGCAGTGAGCTTTCACTAGCGGGAGATACGCAGTATTTT.

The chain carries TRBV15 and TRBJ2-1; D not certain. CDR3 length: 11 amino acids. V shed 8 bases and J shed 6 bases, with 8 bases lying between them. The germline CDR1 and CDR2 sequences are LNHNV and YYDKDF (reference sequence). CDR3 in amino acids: CATGRANEQFF. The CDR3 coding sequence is TGTGCCACCGGCCGTGCCAATGAGCAGTTCTTC.

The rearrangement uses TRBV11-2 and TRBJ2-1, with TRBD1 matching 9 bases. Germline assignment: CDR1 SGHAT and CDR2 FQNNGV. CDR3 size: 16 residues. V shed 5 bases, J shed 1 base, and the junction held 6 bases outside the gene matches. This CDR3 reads CASSPDRGKSYNEQFF. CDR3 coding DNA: TGTGCCAGCAGCCCGGACAGGGGTAAGTCCTACAATGAGCAGTTCTTC.

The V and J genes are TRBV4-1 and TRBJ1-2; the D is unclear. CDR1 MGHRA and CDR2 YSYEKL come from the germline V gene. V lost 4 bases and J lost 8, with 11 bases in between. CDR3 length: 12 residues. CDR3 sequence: CASSLHTGGYTF. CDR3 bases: TGCGCCAGCAGCCTGCATACGGGAGGCTACACCTTC.

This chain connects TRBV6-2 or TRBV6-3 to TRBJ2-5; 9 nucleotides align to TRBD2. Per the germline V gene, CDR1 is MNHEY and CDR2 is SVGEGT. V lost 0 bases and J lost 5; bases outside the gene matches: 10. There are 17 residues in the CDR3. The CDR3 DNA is TGTGCCAGCAGTTACTCGAAGGCGGGAGGGCCGAGGGAGACCCAGTACTTC. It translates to CASSYSKAGGPRETQYF.

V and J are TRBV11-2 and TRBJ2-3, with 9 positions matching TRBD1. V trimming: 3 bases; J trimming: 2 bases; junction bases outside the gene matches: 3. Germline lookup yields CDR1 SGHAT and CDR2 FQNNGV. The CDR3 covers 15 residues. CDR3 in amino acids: CASSFGQGFTDTQYF. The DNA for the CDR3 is TGTGCCAGCAGCTTCGGACAGGGGTTCACAGATACGCAGTATTTT. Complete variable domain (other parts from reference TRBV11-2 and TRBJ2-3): EAGVAQSPRYKIIEKRQSVAFWCNPISGHATLYWYQQILGQGPKLLIQFQNNGVVDDSQLPKDRFSAERLKGVDSTLKIQPAKLEDSAVYLCASSFGQGFTDTQYFGPGTRLTVL.

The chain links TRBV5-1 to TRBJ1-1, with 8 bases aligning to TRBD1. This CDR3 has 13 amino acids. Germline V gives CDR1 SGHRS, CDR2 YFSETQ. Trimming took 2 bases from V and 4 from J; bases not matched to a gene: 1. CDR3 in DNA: TGCGCCAGCAGCTTCACAGGGGGCACTGAAGCTTTCTTT. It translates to CASSFTGGTEAFF.

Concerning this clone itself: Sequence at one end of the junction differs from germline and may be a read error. CDR3 residues: CSASQGLEQPQHF. In DNA, the CDR3 is TGCAGCGCTAGTCAGGGTTTGGAGCAGCCCCAGCATTTT. The chain uses TRBV20-1 and TRBJ1-5, with D perhaps matching TRBD1 (5 bases). Germline lookup yields CDR1 DFQATT and CDR2 SNEGSKA (reference sequence). The CDR3 totals 13 residues.

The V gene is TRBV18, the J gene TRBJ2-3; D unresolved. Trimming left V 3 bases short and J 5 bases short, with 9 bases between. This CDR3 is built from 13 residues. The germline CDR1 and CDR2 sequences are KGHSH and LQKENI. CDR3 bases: TGTGCCAGCTCACCTCGGTCCGTAGATACGCAGTATTTT. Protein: CASSPRSVDTQYF. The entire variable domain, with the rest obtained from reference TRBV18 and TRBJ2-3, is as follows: NAGVMQNPRHLVRRRGQEARLRCSPMKGHSHVYWYRQLPEEGLKFMVYLQKENIIDESGMPKERFSAEFPKEGPSILRIQQVVRGDSAAYFCASSPRSVDTQYFGPGTRLTVL.

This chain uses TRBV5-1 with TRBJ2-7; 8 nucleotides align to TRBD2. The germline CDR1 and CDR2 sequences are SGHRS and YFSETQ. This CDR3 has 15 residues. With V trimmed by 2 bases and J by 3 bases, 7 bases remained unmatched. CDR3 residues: CASSFSSGQDYEQYF. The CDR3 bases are TGCGCCAGCAGCTTCTCTAGCGGGCAAGACTACGAGCAGTACTTC. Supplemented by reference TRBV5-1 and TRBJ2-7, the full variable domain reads KAGVTQTPRYLIKTRGQQVTLSCSPISGHRSVSWYQQTPGQGLQFLFEYFSETQRNKGNFPGRFSGRQFSNSRSEMNVSTLELGDSALYLCASSFSSGQDYEQYFGPGTRLTVT.

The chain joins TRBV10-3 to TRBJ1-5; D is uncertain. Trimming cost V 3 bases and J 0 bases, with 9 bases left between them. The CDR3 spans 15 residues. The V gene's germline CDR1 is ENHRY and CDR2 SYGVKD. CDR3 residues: CAISEGGNSNQPQHF. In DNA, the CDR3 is TGTGCCATCAGTGAAGGCGGAAATAGCAATCAGCCCCAGCATTTT.

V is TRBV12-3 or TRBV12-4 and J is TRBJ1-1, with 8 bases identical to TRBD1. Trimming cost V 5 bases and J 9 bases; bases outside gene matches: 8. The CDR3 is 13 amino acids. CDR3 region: CASSTDTGGKAFF. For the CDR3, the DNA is TGTGCCAGCAGTACAGATACAGGGGGTAAAGCTTTCTTT.

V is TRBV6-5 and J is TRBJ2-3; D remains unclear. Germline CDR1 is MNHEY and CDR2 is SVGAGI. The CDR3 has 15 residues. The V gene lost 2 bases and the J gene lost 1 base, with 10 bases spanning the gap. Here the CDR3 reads CASSYDSTGTDTQYF. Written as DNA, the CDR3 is TGTGCCAGCAGTTACGACTCCACGGGCACAGATACGCAGTATTTT.

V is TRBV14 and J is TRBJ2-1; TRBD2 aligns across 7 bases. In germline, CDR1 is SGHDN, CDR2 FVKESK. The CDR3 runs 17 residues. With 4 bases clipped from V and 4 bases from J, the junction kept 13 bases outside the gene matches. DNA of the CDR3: TGTGCCAGCAGCCGTTCTATTCGGGAGGCGGGTTACAATGAGCAGTTCTTC. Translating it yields CASSRSIREAGYNEQFF.

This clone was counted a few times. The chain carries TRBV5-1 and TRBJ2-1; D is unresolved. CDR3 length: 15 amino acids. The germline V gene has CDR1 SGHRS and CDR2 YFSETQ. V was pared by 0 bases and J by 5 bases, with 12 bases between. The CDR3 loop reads CASSLDSVTNNEQFF. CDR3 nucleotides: TGCGCCAGCAGCTTGGACTCGGTTACTAACAATGAGCAGTTCTTC.

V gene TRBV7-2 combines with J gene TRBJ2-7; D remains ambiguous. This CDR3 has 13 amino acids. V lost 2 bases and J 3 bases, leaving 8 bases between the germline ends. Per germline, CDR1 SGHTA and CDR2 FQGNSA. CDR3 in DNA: TGTGCCAGCAGCTTACTCCAGAACTACGAGCAGTACTTC. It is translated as CASSLLQNYEQYF. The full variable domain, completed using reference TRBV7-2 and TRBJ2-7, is GAGVSQSPSNKVTEKGKDVELRCDPISGHTALYWYRQSLGQGLEFLIYFQGNSAPDKSGLPSDRFSAERTGGSVSTLTIQRTQQEDSAVYLCASSLLQNYEQYFGPGTRLTVT.

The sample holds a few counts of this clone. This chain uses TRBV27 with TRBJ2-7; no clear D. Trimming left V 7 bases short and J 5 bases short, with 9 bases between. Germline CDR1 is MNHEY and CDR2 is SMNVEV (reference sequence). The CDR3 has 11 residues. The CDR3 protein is CASKWRNEQYF. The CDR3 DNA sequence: TGTGCCAGCAAATGGAGAAACGAGCAGTACTTC.